A selection of T cell receptor beta chains follows, all from one sample in a study of long-term antiretroviral therapy in people with HIV. This table comes from immunoSEQ multiplex PCR, and its TCRdb copy is limited to in-frame clones, with some not included. The sample yields some 48,000 clones, roughly 80% seen once. Here the sequenced sample was unsorted PBMCs, taken 0.8 years after starting antiretroviral therapy. The receptors derive from a woman between 18 and 30 years old with HIV. Both conserved end residues are part of each CDR3. The D gene is left open where the match is weak. Clone size is not always given. Where it is, it says once, few, many or a class for expanded clones.

j_call: TRBJ1-1
clone_size: NA
d_call: NA
v_call: TRBV6-1
cdr3_aa: CASEGLVGTEAFF
cdr3_nt: TGTGCCAGCGAGGGCTTGGTGGGCACTGAAGCTTTCTTT

j_call: TRBJ2-3
clone_size: once
d_call: TRBD2
v_call: TRBV27
cdr3_aa: CARYGGGGRGEDTQYF
cdr3_nt: TGTGCCAGGTACGGTGGCGGGGGACGGGGCGAAGATACGCAGTATTTT

j_call: TRBJ2-3
clone_size: NA
d_call: NA
v_call: TRBV7-2
cdr3_aa: CASSPLRLADHTDTQYF
cdr3_nt: TGTGCCAGCAGCCCCCTAAGGCTAGCCGACCACACAGATACGCAGTATTTT

j_call: TRBJ2-7
clone_size: NA
d_call: NA
v_call: TRBV5-4
cdr3_aa: CASSLRGSFYEQYF
cdr3_nt: TGTGCCAGCAGCTTGCGTGGATCTTTCTACGAGCAGTACTTC

j_call: TRBJ2-1
clone_size: NA
d_call: NA
v_call: TRBV4-2
cdr3_aa: CASSHLFQGSYNEQFF
cdr3_nt: TGTGCCAGCAGCCACCTATTCCAAGGGTCCTACAATGAGCAGTTCTTC

j_call: TRBJ1-1
clone_size: NA
d_call: NA
v_call: TRBV7-2
cdr3_aa: CASSETAGWGTEAFF
cdr3_nt: TGTGCCAGCAGCGAGACGGCCGGGTGGGGGACTGAAGCTTTCTTT

j_call: TRBJ1-2
clone_size: few
d_call: TRBD1
v_call: TRBV7-9
cdr3_aa: CASSVEQGKADGYTF
cdr3_nt: TGTGCCAGCAGCGTGGAACAGGGGAAAGCTGATGGCTACACCTTC

j_call: TRBJ2-1
clone_size: NA
d_call: TRBD2
v_call: TRBV5-8
cdr3_aa: CASSSRGGDEQFF
cdr3_nt: TGTGCCAGCAGCTCCCGGGGGGGGGATGAGCAGTTCTTC

j_call: TRBJ2-6
clone_size: NA
d_call: TRBD1
v_call: TRBV4-3
cdr3_aa: CASSQSGTDGSGANVLTF
cdr3_nt: TGCGCCAGCAGCCAATCGGGGACAGACGGCTCTGGGGCCAACGTCCTGACTTTC

j_call: TRBJ1-1
clone_size: NA
d_call: NA
v_call: TRBV27
cdr3_aa: CASSLYGRGTEAFF
cdr3_nt: TGTGCCAGCAGTTTATATGGCAGGGGCACTGAAGCTTTCTTT

j_call: TRBJ2-5
clone_size: NA
d_call: NA
v_call: TRBV25-1
cdr3_aa: CASSQPRDQETQYF
cdr3_nt: TGTGCCAGCAGCCAACCTAGAGACCAAGAGACCCAGTACTTC

j_call: TRBJ1-5
clone_size: NA
d_call: TRBD1
v_call: TRBV6-5
cdr3_aa: CASSPTGGSGQPQHF
cdr3_nt: TGTGCCAGCAGTCCGACAGGGGGTAGCGGTCAGCCCCAGCATTTT

j_call: TRBJ2-3
clone_size: NA
d_call: NA
v_call: TRBV2
cdr3_aa: CASSEMARISGDTQYF
cdr3_nt: TGTGCCAGCAGTGAAATGGCTAGGATTTCGGGAGATACGCAGTATTTT

j_call: TRBJ1-2
clone_size: NA
d_call: NA
v_call: TRBV7-2
cdr3_aa: CASSDATGGRHGYTF
cdr3_nt: TGTGCCAGCAGCGACGCGACGGGGGGGAGGCATGGCTACACCTTC

j_call: TRBJ2-7
clone_size: NA
d_call: NA
v_call: TRBV28
cdr3_aa: CASSYSDLWEQYF
cdr3_nt: TGTGCCAGCAGTTATAGCGACTTGTGGGAGCAGTACTTC

j_call: TRBJ1-5
clone_size: NA
d_call: NA
v_call: TRBV7-2
cdr3_aa: CASSLGDSNQPQHF
cdr3_nt: TGTGCCAGCAGCTTAGGTGATAGCAATCAGCCCCAGCATTTT

j_call: TRBJ1-2
clone_size: NA
d_call: NA
v_call: TRBV27
cdr3_aa: CASSLVSAGLRYGYTF
cdr3_nt: TGTGCCAGCAGTTTAGTGTCGGCAGGGCTTAGGTATGGCTACACCTTC